Following are 15 T cell receptor beta chains from one sample sequenced in a study of cytomegalovirus exposure and HLA in healthy donors. PCR amplification relied on 60 Vbeta primers (plus 13 Jbeta primers). TCRdb's copy holds only in-frame clones and misses some; the assay was immunoSEQ multiplex PCR. This table holds about 120,000 clones, more than 65% found once. Input material: PBMCs. The receptors were gathered from a man aged 40-50 years in good health and CMV-seropositive.

V usage is TRBV7-9 and J usage is TRBJ1-1; possibly TRBD1 for D (5 bases). This CDR3 region has 14 residues. CDR1 and CDR2 (germline): SEHNR, FQNEAQ (reference sequence). The V and J ends lost 5 bases and 0 bases respectively, with 10 bases between them. CDR3 bases: TGTGCCAGCAGCGCGACAGTAGTGAACACTGAAGCTTTCTTT. Its protein product is CASSATVVNTEAFF.

The chain combines TRBV6-1 with TRBJ1-6; TRBD1 aligns across 9 bases. J was trimmed by 11 bases and V by 6 bases; bases with no gene match: 5. CDR1 and CDR2 from the germline V gene are MNHNS and SASEGT. The CDR3 spans 13 residues. CDR3 sequence reads: CASRGTGLPPLHF. The CDR3 DNA sequence: TGTGCCAGCAGGGGGACAGGGCTTCCACCCCTCCACTTT.

The chain combines TRBV7-9 with TRBJ2-2, with 8 positions matching TRBD2. Germline V gene lookup returns CDR1 SEHNR and CDR2 FQNEAQ (reference sequence). Unmatched junction bases numbered 4, after V lost 6 bases and J lost 4 bases. The CDR3 loop spans 14 amino acids. Written as DNA, the CDR3 is TGTGCCAGCAGGACCGCGGGGGGCACCGGGGAGCTGTTTTTT. Translated: CASRTAGGTGELFF. The variable domain in full, completed from reference TRBV7-9 and TRBJ2-2, reads DTGVSQNPRHKITKRGQNVTFRCDPISEHNRLYWYRQTLGQGPEFLTYFQNEAQLEKSRLLSDRFSAERPKGSFSTLEIQRTEQGDSAMYLCASRTAGGTGELFFGEGSRLTVL.

The chain uses TRBV19 and TRBJ1-2; 7 nucleotides align to TRBD1. The CDR3 totals 16 residues. V was pared by 6 bases and J by 4 bases, with 14 bases of the junction left unmatched. The germline V gene encodes CDR1 LNHDA and CDR2 SQIVND (reference sequence). The CDR3, as DNA: TGTGCCAGTAGAACCCCTTACGACAGGGTCTTCTATGGCTACACCTTC. Translation: CASRTPYDRVFYGYTF.

The genes are TRBV28 and TRBJ1-6, with TRBD1 identical over 7 bases. CDR3 length: 13 amino acids. Germline CDR1 MDHEN, CDR2 SYDVKM. J gave up 7 bases and V 5 bases, and 2 bases lay outside the gene matches. CDR3 region: CASSPTGNSPLHF. The DNA for the CDR3 is TGTGCCAGCAGTCCGACAGGGAATTCACCCCTCCACTTT.

This clone has only a few counts. The chain joins TRBV7-6 to TRBJ1-2, with TRBD1 matching 7 bases. Trimming cost V 5 bases and J 0 bases; bases outside gene matches: 9. Germline V gene sequence: CDR1 SGHVS, CDR2 FNYEAQ. The CDR3 has 16 residues. The CDR3 is CASSPGRGKTNYGYTF. The CDR3 nucleotides are TGTGCCAGCAGCCCTGGCAGGGGGAAGACTAACTATGGCTACACCTTC.

The chain recombines TRBV2 with TRBJ1-2, with TRBD1 identical over 9 bases. Germline V gives CDR1 SNHLY, CDR2 FYNNEI. This CDR3 contains 15 residues. Losses at the gene ends were 2 bases for V and 5 bases for J; bases not matched to a gene: 6. CDR3 coding DNA: TGTGCCAGCAGTGAACAAACAGGGGGCATTTATGGCTACACCTTC. This gives the protein CASSEQTGGIYGYTF.

Only a few counts were recorded for this clone. The chain is built from TRBV5-4 and TRBJ1-1, with a weak D call TRBD1 (5 bases). Looked up from germline, CDR1 is SGHNT and CDR2 is YYREEE (reference sequence). CDR3 size: 15 residues. The V end lost 4 bases, the J end lost 4 bases, and 17 bases lay between the germline ends. DNA of the CDR3: TGTGCCAGCAGCCCCTCGGGGGGGGTGGGCACTGAAGCTTTCTTT. Translating it yields CASSPSGGVGTEAFF. Full variable domain (outside the CDR3, taken from reference TRBV5-4 and TRBJ1-1): ETGVTQSPTHLIKTRGQQVTLRCSSQSGHNTVSWYQQALGQGPQFIFQYYREEENGRGNFPPRFSGLQFPNYSSELNVNALELDDSALYLCASSPSGGVGTEAFFGQGTRLTVV.

The chain recombines TRBV28 with TRBJ1-5; tentatively, D is TRBD1 (6 bases). V was clipped by 3 bases and J by 5 bases, with 11 bases between them. CDR3 length: 14 residues. CDR1 is MDHEN and CDR2 is SYDVKM in the germline V gene. The CDR3 nucleotides read TGTGCCAGCAGTTTGCGGGGGCTCGATCAGCCCCAGCATTTT. Protein: CASSLRGLDQPQHF.

The CDR3 sequence is CASTPPRRGLAGLPDTQYF. DNA for the CDR3: TGTGCCAGCACCCCCCCAAGGCGGGGACTAGCGGGACTACCAGATACGCAGTATTTT. This chain connects TRBV13 to TRBJ2-3; 13 bases line up with TRBD2. This CDR3 contains 19 residues. Unmatched junction bases numbered 17, after V lost 7 bases and J lost 4 bases. In germline, CDR1 is PRHDT, CDR2 FYEKMQ (reference sequence).

The rearrangement uses TRBV29-1 and TRBJ2-3, with D possibly being TRBD1 (5 bases). Per the germline V gene, CDR1 is SQVTM and CDR2 is ANQGSEA. The CDR3 spans 13 residues. V lost 5 bases and J 8 bases, leaving 17 bases between the germline ends. CDR3 sequence: CSVYRQKLRTQYF. The DNA for the CDR3 is TGCAGCGTTTACCGACAGAAGCTTCGTACGCAGTATTTT.

The chain recombines TRBV7-2 with TRBJ2-7, with 7 bases lining up with TRBD2. The CDR3 consists of 13 residues. Germline assignment: CDR1 SGHTA and CDR2 FQGNSA. V shed 4 bases and J 0 bases; nucleotides not matched to a gene: 0. The CDR3 region has the DNA TGTGCCAGCAGCTCTAGCGGCTCCTACGAGCAGTACTTC. Amino acids: CASSSSGSYEQYF.

The chain carries TRBV10-1 and TRBJ1-1; D remains ambiguous. The CDR3 runs to 17 residues. The ends were cut back, 1 base at V and 0 bases at J, with 15 bases in the middle. The germline gives CDR1 WNHNN, CDR2 SYGVQD (reference sequence). The CDR3 loop is CASSELQPPLMNTEAFF. As DNA, the CDR3 is TGCGCCAGCAGTGAGTTACAGCCTCCCCTCATGAACACTGAAGCTTTCTTT.

The rearrangement uses TRBV15 and TRBJ2-1; no reliable D call. There are 14 residues in the CDR3. The germline gives CDR1 LNHNV, CDR2 YYDKDF (reference sequence). Trimming removed 5 bases at V and 4 bases at J, with 12 bases between. The CDR3 is CATSGGRKYNEQFF. The CDR3 bases are TGTGCCACCAGCGGCGGAAGGAAATACAATGAGCAGTTCTTC.

This chain connects TRBV28 to TRBJ1-1; TRBD1 might be the D (6 bases). This CDR3 region has 12 residues. Germline assignment: CDR1 MDHEN and CDR2 SYDVKM. Trimming stripped 5 bases from V and 7 bases from J, with 11 bases between. The CDR3 DNA sequence: TGTGCCAGCAGTCGCAGGGGATATGAAGCTTTCTTT. It is translated as CASSRRGYEAFF.